The next 18 T cell receptor beta chains were all read from a single sample in a study of control samples from healthy donors and cancer patients. Assay: immunoSEQ multiplex PCR; the TCRdb copy retains only in-frame clones and omits some. The table shows under 200,000 clones, with about nine tenths occurring only once. Sequenced sample: blood. The receptors originated from a woman younger than 45 in good health.

This chain connects TRBV5-1 to TRBJ1-1; D is unresolved. The CDR3 consists of 13 residues. V lost 4 bases to trimming and J lost 5 bases, with 12 bases between them. The germline V gene has CDR1 SGHRS and CDR2 YFSETQ. Here the CDR3 DNA reads TGCGCCAGCAGCGTTCCGGGAGGGACTGAAGCTTTCTTT. Translating gives CASSVPGGTEAFF.

The rearrangement links TRBV6-5 to TRBJ1-4; D is uncertain. The CDR3 is 14 residues long. Germline V gene data show CDR1 as MNHEY and CDR2 as SVGAGI. V was pared by 0 bases and J by 7 bases, with 9 bases between. The CDR3 region is CASSYSGFREKLFF. The CDR3 nucleotides read TGTGCCAGCAGTTACTCAGGGTTTCGTGAAAAACTGTTTTTT.

J is TRBJ2-3 and V is TRBV6-1; TRBD2 might be the D (6 bases). Germline V gene sequence: CDR1 MNHNS, CDR2 SASEGT. The CDR3 consists of 12 residues. The V end lost 3 bases, the J end lost 7 bases, and 8 bases lay between the germline ends. Here the CDR3 DNA reads TGTGCCAGCAGTGAGGGGGGAAATACGCAGTATTTT. Protein: CASSEGGNTQYF.

CDR3 sequence reads: CASSQEVYTEAFF. The DNA of the CDR3 is TGTGCCAGCAGCCAAGAGGTTTACACTGAAGCTTTCTTT. V usage is TRBV3-1 (or the pseudogene TRBV3-2) and J usage is TRBJ1-1; no firm D call. With 0 bases removed from V and 3 bases from J, the gap between germline ends came to 5 bases. The CDR3 is 13 residues long. Germline V gives CDR1 LGHDT, CDR2 YNNKEL (reference sequence).

The chain links TRBV19 to TRBJ2-2; 9 bases line up with TRBD2. Germline CDR1 is LNHDA and CDR2 is SQIVND (reference sequence). V gave up 4 bases and J gave up 7 bases; unmatched junction bases: 7. The CDR3 consists of 15 residues. The CDR3 coding sequence is TGTGCCAGTAGTACCTTAGCGGGAGCTGTCGGGGAGCTGTTTTTT. Amino acid sequence: CASSTLAGAVGELFF.

This chain uses TRBV19 with TRBJ1-5; weak D call: TRBD1 (6 bases). Between the trimmed V and J ends, which lost 3 bases and 6 bases, there was a span of 15 bases. The CDR3 spans 15 residues. The V gene's germline CDR1 is LNHDA and CDR2 SQIVND (reference sequence). The CDR3 region has the DNA TGTGCCAGTAGTATTCAACAGGGTGGGGGTCAGCCCCAGCATTTT. Translation: CASSIQQGGGQPQHF.

The chain joins TRBV3-1 (or the pseudogene TRBV3-2) to TRBJ2-3, with D perhaps matching TRBD1 or TRBD2 (6 bases each). The CDR3 is 14 amino acids. Germline assignment: CDR1 LGHDT and CDR2 YNNKEL (reference sequence). Trimming removed 3 bases from V and 3 bases from J, with 10 bases in between. In DNA, the CDR3 is TGTGCCAGCAGCCAGAAAGGGGGGACAGATACGCAGTATTTT. It encodes CASSQKGGTDTQYF.

The CDR3 reads CTSSGPSYNEQFF. CDR3 in DNA: TGCACCAGCAGTGGGCCCTCCTACAATGAGCAGTTCTTC. The V gene is TRBV1, the J gene TRBJ2-1; the tabulated D call, TRBD1, remains unverified against the DNA. TRBV1 is a pseudogene. The CDR3 runs 13 residues.

The chain couples TRBV25-1 to TRBJ1-1; D possibly corresponds to TRBD1 (5 bases). V was shortened by 4 bases and J by 5 bases, with 14 bases between the two germline ends. Germline V lookup: CDR1 MGHDK, CDR2 SYGVNS. The CDR3 totals 14 residues. This CDR3 is CASSVGAGRTEAFF. The CDR3 DNA reads TGTGCCAGCAGTGTAGGGGCAGGGCGGACTGAAGCTTTCTTT.

V usage is TRBV6-6 and J usage is TRBJ2-1; 8 bases match TRBD2. The CDR3 has 15 amino acids. CDR1 is MNHNY, CDR2 SVGAGI, per germline (reference sequence). The V and J ends lost 6 bases and 7 bases, in that order; junction bases with no gene match: 11. DNA of the CDR3: TGTGCCAGCAGCTTATGGGGGACTAGGGGGAATGAGCAGTTCTTC. Translating gives CASSLWGTRGNEQFF.

The V and J genes are TRBV2 and TRBJ1-3; D gene unclear. Trimming stripped 4 bases from V and 4 bases from J, with 2 bases between. Germline CDR1 reads SNHLY; CDR2 reads FYNNEI. The CDR3 totals 11 residues. The CDR3 DNA sequence: TGTGCCAGCAGTGCGGGAAACACCATATATTTT. It translates to CASSAGNTIYF.

The chain joins TRBV7-2 to TRBJ2-1; 14 bases align to TRBD2. CDR3 size: 17 residues. V lost 4 bases to trimming and J lost 1 base; unmatched junction nucleotides: 3. Germline V gives CDR1 SGHTA, CDR2 FQGNSA. CDR3: CASSSTSGRASYNEQFF. The DNA of the CDR3 is TGTGCCAGCAGCTCGACTAGCGGGAGGGCGTCCTACAATGAGCAGTTCTTC.

The chain couples TRBV18 to TRBJ2-1; 9 bases agree with TRBD2. V shed 2 bases, J shed 7 bases, and the junction held 6 bases outside the gene matches. The germline CDR1 and CDR2 sequences are KGHSH and LQKENI. This CDR3 is 15 amino acids long. The CDR3 region has the DNA TGTGCCAGCTCACCAGTAAGCGGGGGGATTAATGAGCAGTTCTTC. Translation gives CASSPVSGGINEQFF.

This clone was detected only once. The sample carries other DNA sequences with the same CDR3. This chain uses TRBV5-4 with TRBJ2-3; D perhaps matches TRBD2 (6 bases). The CDR3 totals 14 residues. CDR1 and CDR2 (germline): SGHNT, YYREEE (reference sequence). V was trimmed by 4 bases and J by 0 bases, leaving 9 bases between them. The CDR3, as DNA: TGTGCCAGCAGCCTCGGGACTAGCACAGATACGCAGTATTTT. Translating gives CASSLGTSTDTQYF. Full variable domain (missing parts from reference TRBV5-4 and TRBJ2-3): ETGVTQSPTHLIKTRGQQVTLRCSSQSGHNTVSWYQQALGQGPQFIFQYYREEENGRGNFPPRFSGLQFPNYSSELNVNALELDDSALYLCASSLGTSTDTQYFGPGTRLTVL.

The rearrangement uses TRBV6-2 or TRBV6-3 and TRBJ2-4; D might be TRBD1 (6 bases). Germline V gives CDR1 MNHEY, CDR2 SVGEGT. Trimming stripped 3 bases from V and 2 bases from J, with 14 bases between. This CDR3 has 16 amino acids. The CDR3 loop is CASSYRQDGSKNIQYF. DNA for the CDR3: TGTGCCAGCAGTTATCGACAGGATGGGTCCAAAAACATTCAGTACTTC.

This sequence joins TRBV5-4 and TRBJ2-3, with a weak D call TRBD1 (6 bases). The germline CDR1 and CDR2 sequences are SGHNT and YYREEE (reference sequence). CDR3 length: 14 amino acids. The V and J ends lost 5 bases and 2 bases respectively, with 12 bases between them. The CDR3 DNA is TGTGCCAGCAGTCGGGACACTGACACAGATACGCAGTATTTT. Protein product: CASSRDTDTDTQYF. Complete variable domain (other parts from reference TRBV5-4 and TRBJ2-3): ETGVTQSPTHLIKTRGQQVTLRCSSQSGHNTVSWYQQALGQGPQFIFQYYREEENGRGNFPPRFSGLQFPNYSSELNVNALELDDSALYLCASSRDTDTDTQYFGPGTRLTVL.

The CDR3 protein is CSVEEWTGGETQYF. In DNA, the CDR3 is TGCAGCGTTGAAGAATGGACAGGGGGGGAGACCCAGTACTTC. The chain carries TRBV29-1 and TRBJ2-5, with 10 bases matching TRBD1. The CDR3 length is 14 residues. The germline gives CDR1 SQVTM, CDR2 ANQGSEA. V shed 0 bases and J 5 bases; nucleotides not matched to a gene: 3.

The chain carries TRBV29-1 and TRBJ1-4; D remains unclear. The CDR3 contains 11 residues. V lost 3 bases and J lost 4, with 3 bases in between. The germline V gene encodes CDR1 SQVTM and CDR2 ANQGSEA. The CDR3 DNA reads TGCAGCGTTGACATTAATGAAAAACTGTTTTTT. The encoded protein is CSVDINEKLFF.